This T cell receptor beta chain is drawn from a study of a mutant IDH1 vaccine in newly diagnosed glioma. About the research overall: With temozolomide cycles, or 4-6 weeks after radiotherapy alone, vaccination was started. Patients were pretreated with radiotherapy, temozolomide, or both, mostly both. Males made up 62.5% and females roughly 40% of treated patients, whose mean age was about 37 years. Study observations and caveats: Among top peripheral T cell clonotypes, changes seemed unrelated to pseudoprogression.

This CDR3 is 16 amino acids long. Germline V gene data show CDR1 as MNHEY and CDR2 as SMNVEV (reference sequence). V lost 0 bases, J lost 6 bases, and 15 bases lay in between. The time point was: week 23, last vaccination. Vaccination used 300 ug of mutant IDH1 20-mer peptide per dose, with topical imiquimod. Only in-frame clones appear in the TCRdb table, and some are missing; sequencing was by immunoSEQ multiplex PCR. Of approximately 60,000 clones in the sample, roughly 77% were seen once. To note about this clone: Antigen: not known.

The sequenced sample was PBMCs, obtained from a glioma patient whose treatment included an IDH1 peptide vaccine. The rearrangement uses TRBV27 and TRBJ1-5, with D unclear. The sequence was collected from a woman in her thirties or forties with glioma. Some clones in this sample may be carry-over from other donors' samples. The DNA of the CDR3 is TGTGCCAGCAGTTTATCGAGCGGGGAATTCGGTCAGCCCCAGCATTTT. This codes for CASSLSSGEFGQPQHF.